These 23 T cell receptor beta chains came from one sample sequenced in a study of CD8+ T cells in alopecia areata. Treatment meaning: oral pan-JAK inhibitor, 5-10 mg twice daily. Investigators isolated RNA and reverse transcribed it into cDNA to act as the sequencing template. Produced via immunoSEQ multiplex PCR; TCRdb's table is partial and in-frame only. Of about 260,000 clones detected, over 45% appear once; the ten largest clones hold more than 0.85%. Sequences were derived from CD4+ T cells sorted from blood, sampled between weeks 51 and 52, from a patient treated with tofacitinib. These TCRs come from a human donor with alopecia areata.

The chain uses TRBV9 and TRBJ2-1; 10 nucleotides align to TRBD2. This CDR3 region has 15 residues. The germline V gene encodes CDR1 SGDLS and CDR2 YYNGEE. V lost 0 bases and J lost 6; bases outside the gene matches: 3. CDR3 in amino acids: CASSVVSSGGNEQFF. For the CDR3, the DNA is TGTGCCAGCAGCGTAGTCTCTAGCGGGGGCAATGAGCAGTTCTTC.

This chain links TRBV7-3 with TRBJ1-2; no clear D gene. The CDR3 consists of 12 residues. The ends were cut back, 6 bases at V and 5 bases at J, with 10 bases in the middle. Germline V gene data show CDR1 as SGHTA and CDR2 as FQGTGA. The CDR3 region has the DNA TGTGCCAGCAGTTATGACGGATATGGCTACACCTTC. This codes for CASSYDGYGYTF.

CDR3 sequence: CASSLKPGGYGYTF. The CDR3 bases are TGCGCCAGCAGCTTGAAGCCGGGTGGATATGGCTACACCTTC. The genes are TRBV5-1 and TRBJ1-2; no reliable D call. The CDR3 consists of 14 residues. Trimming removed 1 base at V and 5 bases at J, with 12 bases between. Germline V gene sequence: CDR1 SGHRS, CDR2 YFSETQ.

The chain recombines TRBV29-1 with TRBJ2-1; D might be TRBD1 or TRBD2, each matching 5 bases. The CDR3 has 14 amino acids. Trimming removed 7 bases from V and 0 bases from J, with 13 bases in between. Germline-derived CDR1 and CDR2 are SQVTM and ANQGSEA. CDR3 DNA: TGCAGCGGACGGGGCCACAGCTCCTACAATGAGCAGTTCTTC. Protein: CSGRGHSSYNEQFF.

CDR3 loop: CSGLGGPSYEQYF. The CDR3 DNA reads TGCAGCGGCCTCGGGGGTCCCTCCTACGAGCAGTACTTC. The chain employs TRBV29-1 and TRBJ2-7; D is perhaps TRBD2 (6 bases). Per germline, CDR1 SQVTM and CDR2 ANQGSEA. The CDR3 is 13 residues long. V lost 7 bases to trimming and J lost 0 bases, with 13 bases between them.

CDR3 sequence: CSVQTVTYEQYF. DNA of the CDR3: TGCAGCGTCCAGACAGTTACCTACGAGCAGTACTTC. This sequence joins TRBV29-1 and TRBJ2-7; possible D gene TRBD1, 5 bases. Germline loops: CDR1 SQVTM, CDR2 ANQGSEA. Trimming removed 6 bases from V and 2 bases from J, with 11 bases in between. The CDR3 spans 12 residues.

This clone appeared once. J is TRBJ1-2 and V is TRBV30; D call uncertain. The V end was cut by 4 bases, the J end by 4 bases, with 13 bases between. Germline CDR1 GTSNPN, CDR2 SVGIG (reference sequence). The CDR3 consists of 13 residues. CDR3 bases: TGTGCCTGGAAGGCCAGCGAATCCTATGGCTACACCTTC. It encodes CAWKASESYGYTF.

The CDR3 DNA reads as TGTGCCAGCAGCCAAGAACGGCCCCTAACTAGTCCGGAGACCCAGTACTTC. Translated: CASSQERPLTSPETQYF. The chain recombines TRBV4-2 with TRBJ2-5, with D possibly matching TRBD2 (5 bases). Germline V gives CDR1 LGHNA, CDR2 YNFKEQ. The CDR3 is 17 residues long. V lost 0 bases to trimming and J lost 5 bases, with 19 bases between them.

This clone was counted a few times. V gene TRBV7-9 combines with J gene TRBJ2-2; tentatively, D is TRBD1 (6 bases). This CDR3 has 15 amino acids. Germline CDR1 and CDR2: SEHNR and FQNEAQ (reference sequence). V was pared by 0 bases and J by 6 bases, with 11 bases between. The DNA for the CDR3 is TGTGCCAGCAGCTTAGCGGGACACAAATCCGGGGAGCTGTTTTTT. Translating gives CASSLAGHKSGELFF. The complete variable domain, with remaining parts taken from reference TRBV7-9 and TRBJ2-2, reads DTGVSQNPRHKITKRGQNVTFRCDPISEHNRLYWYRQTLGQGPEFLTYFQNEAQLEKSRLLSDRFSAERPKGSFSTLEIQRTEQGDSAMYLCASSLAGHKSGELFFGEGSRLTVL.

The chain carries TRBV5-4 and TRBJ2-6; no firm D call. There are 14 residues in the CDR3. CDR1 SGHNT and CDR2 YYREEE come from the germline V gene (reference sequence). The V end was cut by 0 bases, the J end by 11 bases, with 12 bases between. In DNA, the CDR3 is TGTGCCAGCAGCTTGGCACAGCCTTCGGACGTCCTGACTTTC. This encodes CASSLAQPSDVLTF.

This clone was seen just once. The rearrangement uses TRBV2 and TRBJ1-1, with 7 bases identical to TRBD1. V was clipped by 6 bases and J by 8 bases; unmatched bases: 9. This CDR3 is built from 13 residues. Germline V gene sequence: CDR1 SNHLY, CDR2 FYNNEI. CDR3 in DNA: TGTGCCAGCAGCGACAGGGTTTGGTCGGAAGCTTTCTTT. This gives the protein CASSDRVWSEAFF.

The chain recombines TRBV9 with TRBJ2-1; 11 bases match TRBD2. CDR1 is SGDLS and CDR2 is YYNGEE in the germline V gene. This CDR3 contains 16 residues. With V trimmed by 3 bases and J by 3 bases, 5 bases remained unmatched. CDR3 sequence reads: CASSARLAGHYNEQFF. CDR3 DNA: TGTGCCAGCAGCGCCCGACTAGCGGGGCACTACAATGAGCAGTTCTTC.

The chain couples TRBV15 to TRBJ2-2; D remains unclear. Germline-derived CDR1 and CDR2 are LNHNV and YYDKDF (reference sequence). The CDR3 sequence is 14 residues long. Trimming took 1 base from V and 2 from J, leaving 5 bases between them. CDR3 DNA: TGTGCCACCAGCAGAGGGGGTAACACCGGGGAGCTGTTTTTT. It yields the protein CATSRGGNTGELFF.

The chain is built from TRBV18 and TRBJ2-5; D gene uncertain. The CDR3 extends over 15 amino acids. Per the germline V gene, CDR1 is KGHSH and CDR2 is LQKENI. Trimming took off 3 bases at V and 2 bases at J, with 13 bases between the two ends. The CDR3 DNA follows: TGTGCCAGCTCACCGAAGAACATACTACAAGAGACCCAGTACTTC. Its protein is CASSPKNILQETQYF.

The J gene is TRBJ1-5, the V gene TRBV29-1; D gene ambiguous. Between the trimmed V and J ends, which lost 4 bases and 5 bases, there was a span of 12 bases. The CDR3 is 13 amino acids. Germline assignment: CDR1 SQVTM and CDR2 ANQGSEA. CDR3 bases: TGCAGCGTTGTCGGAGAGGCCGATCAGCCCCAGCATTTT. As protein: CSVVGEADQPQHF.

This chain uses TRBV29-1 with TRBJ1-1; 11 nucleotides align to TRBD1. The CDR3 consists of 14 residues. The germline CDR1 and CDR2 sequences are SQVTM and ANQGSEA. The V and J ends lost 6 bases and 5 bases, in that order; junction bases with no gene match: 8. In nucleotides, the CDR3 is TGCAGCGTAGCCTCCGGGACAGGGGGAACTGAAGCTTTCTTT. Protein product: CSVASGTGGTEAFF.

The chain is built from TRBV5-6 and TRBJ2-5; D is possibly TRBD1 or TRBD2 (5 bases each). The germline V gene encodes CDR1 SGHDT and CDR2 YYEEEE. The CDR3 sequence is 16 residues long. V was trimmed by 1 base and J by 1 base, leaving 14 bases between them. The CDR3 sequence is CASSLFGTSLQETQYF. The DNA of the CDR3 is TGTGCCAGCAGCTTGTTCGGGACCTCACTCCAAGAGACCCAGTACTTC.

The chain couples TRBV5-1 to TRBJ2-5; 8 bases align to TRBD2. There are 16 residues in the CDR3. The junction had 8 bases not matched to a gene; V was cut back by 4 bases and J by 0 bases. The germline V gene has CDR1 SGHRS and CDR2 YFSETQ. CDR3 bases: TGCGCCAGCAGCGTACTACTAGCGGAGTACCAAGAGACCCAGTACTTC. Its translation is CASSVLLAEYQETQYF. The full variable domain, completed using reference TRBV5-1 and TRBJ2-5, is KAGVTQTPRYLIKTRGQQVTLSCSPISGHRSVSWYQQTPGQGLQFLFEYFSETQRNKGNFPGRFSGRQFSNSRSEMNVSTLELGDSALYLCASSVLLAEYQETQYFGPGTRLLVL.

CDR3 in DNA: TGTGCCAGCAGCCCCTATAGCAATCAGCCCCAGCATTTT. Its protein is CASSPYSNQPQHF. The chain carries TRBV7-9 and TRBJ1-5; no reliable D call. CDR1 is SEHNR, CDR2 FQNEAQ, per germline (reference sequence). The V gene lost 5 bases and the J gene lost 0 bases, with 5 bases spanning the gap. This CDR3 is built from 13 residues.

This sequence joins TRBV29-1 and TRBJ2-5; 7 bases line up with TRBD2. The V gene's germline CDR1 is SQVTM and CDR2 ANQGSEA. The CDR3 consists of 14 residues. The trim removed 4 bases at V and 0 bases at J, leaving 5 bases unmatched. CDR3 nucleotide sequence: TGCAGCGTTGTATGGCGGGGGAACCAAGAGACCCAGTACTTC. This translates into CSVVWRGNQETQYF.

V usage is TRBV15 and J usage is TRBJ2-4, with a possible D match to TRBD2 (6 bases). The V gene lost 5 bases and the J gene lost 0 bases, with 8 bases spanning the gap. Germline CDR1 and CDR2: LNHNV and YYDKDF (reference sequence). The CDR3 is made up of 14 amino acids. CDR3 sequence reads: CATSWRGAKNIQYF. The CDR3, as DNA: TGTGCCACCAGCTGGCGGGGAGCCAAAAACATTCAGTACTTC.

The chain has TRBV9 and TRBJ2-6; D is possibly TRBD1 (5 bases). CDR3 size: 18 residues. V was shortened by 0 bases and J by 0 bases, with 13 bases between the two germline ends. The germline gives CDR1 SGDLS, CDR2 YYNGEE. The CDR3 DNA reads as TGTGCCAGCAGCGTAGCCTGGGGCGGTAGCTCTGGGGCCAACGTCCTGACTTTC. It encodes CASSVAWGGSSGANVLTF.

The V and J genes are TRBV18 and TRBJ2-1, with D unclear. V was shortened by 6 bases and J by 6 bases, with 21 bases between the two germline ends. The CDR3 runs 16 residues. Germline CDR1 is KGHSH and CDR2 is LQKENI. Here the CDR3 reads CASSQESSQSGNEQFF. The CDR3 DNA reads TGTGCCAGCTCCCAGGAAAGTAGTCAATCGGGCAATGAGCAGTTCTTC.